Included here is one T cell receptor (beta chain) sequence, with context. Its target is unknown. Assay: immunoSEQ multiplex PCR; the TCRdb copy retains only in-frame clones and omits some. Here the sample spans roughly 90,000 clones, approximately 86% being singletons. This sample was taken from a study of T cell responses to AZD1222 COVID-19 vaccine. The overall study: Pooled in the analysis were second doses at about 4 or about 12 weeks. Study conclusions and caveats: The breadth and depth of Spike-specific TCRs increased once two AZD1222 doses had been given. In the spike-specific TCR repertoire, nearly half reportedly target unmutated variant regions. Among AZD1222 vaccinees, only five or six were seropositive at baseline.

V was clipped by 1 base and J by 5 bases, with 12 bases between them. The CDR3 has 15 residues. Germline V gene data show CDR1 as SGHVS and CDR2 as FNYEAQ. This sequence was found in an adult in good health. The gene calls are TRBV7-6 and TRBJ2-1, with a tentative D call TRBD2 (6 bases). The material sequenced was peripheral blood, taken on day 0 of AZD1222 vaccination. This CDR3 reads CASSLGPGLNNEQFF. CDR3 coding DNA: TGTGCCAGCAGCTTAGGGCCGGGACTTAACAATGAGCAGTTCTTC.